This T cell receptor (beta chain) came from a study of blood T cell repertoires in COVID-19. In germline, CDR1 is SGHTS, CDR2 YDEGEE. The V gene lost 6 bases and the J gene lost 9 bases, with 13 bases spanning the gap. The CDR3 runs 11 residues. Each recovered donor of Cohort 3 presented with two negative PCRs, clearance, or symptom resolution. Sequencing was performed with immunoSEQ multiplex PCR; in TCRdb, only in-frame clones are kept and a portion is missing. The sample includes roughly 180,000 clones, over 65% seen only once; the top ten take around 4.8%. This chain joins TRBV5-8 and TRBJ2-7, with D perhaps TRBD1 (5 bases). The sequencing input was PBMCs or T cells enriched from blood (not recorded which). The sequence came from a woman in her forties or fifties who had recovered from COVID-19. DNA for the CDR3: TGTGCCAGCACAGGGAATCATTTGCAGTACGTC. This codes for CASTGNHLQYV.